A selection of T cell receptor beta chains follows, all from one sample in a study of blood T cell repertoires in COVID-19. The protocol was immunoSEQ multiplex PCR, while the TCRdb copy is restricted to in-frame clones and leaves out a portion. The sample holds approximately 130,000 clones, around 80% seen once. Sequencing was done on a sample of peripheral blood. Every receptor here comes from a human donor in a cohort sampled during active COVID-19. Each CDR3 is given with its conserved first and last residue. D genes are given only for firm matches. Clone sizes are given selectively: once, few, many, or a class where the clone is expanded.

TRBV27	-	-	TRBJ1-1	CASSLLGAGAYNTEAFF	TGTGCCAGCAGTTTATTGGGGGCAGGGGCGTATAACACTGAAGCTTTCTTT
TRBV5-6	-	-	TRBJ2-6	CASSPLEGSSGANVLTF	TGTGCCAGCAGCCCCCTAGAGGGCTCCTCTGGGGCCAACGTCCTGACTTTC
TRBV5-1	-	-	TRBJ1-4	CASSSQGGATNEKLFF	TGCGCCAGCAGCTCCCAGGGTGGGGCAACTAATGAAAAACTGTTTTTT
TRBV15	-	-	TRBJ2-5	CATSSPTPNSETQYF	TGTGCCACCAGCAGTCCCACTCCGAACTCAGAGACCCAGTACTTC
TRBV7-9	-	-	TRBJ1-4	CASIEAGDEKLFF	TGTGCCAGCATCGAGGCAGGGGATGAAAAACTGTTTTTT
TRBV30	-	TRBD1	TRBJ1-6	CAWSTGVPNSPLHF	TGTGCCTGGAGTACAGGGGTTCCTAATTCACCCCTCCACTTT
TRBV27	-	TRBD1	TRBJ2-6	CASTQTPGGSGWGTGANVLTF	TGTGCCAGCACCCAGACCCCAGGGGGCTCTGGATGGGGGACTGGGGCCAACGTCCTGACTTTC
TRBV5-4	-	TRBD1	TRBJ2-7	CASSPYPDRGDPYEQYF	TGTGCCAGCAGCCCTTACCCGGACAGGGGGGACCCCTACGAGCAGTACTTC
TRBV19	-	-	TRBJ1-2	CASSMQGSNYGYTF	TGTGCCAGTAGTATGCAGGGTTCCAACTATGGCTACACCTTC
TRBV30	-	-	TRBJ2-7	CAWSVGRDEQYF	TGTGCCTGGAGTGTAGGTCGGGACGAGCAGTACTTC
TRBV25-1	-	-	TRBJ2-2	CASGPRGTGELFF	TGTGCCAGCGGACCGCGGGGCACCGGGGAGCTGTTTTTT
TRBV5-1	-	TRBD1	TRBJ1-4	CASSPLTGALNEKLFF	TGCGCCAGCAGCCCTCTAACAGGGGCCCTTAATGAAAAACTGTTTTTT
TRBV19	-	-	TRBJ2-5	CASRGGETQYF	TGTGCCAGTCGGGGAGGAGAGACCCAGTACTTC
TRBV7-8	-	-	TRBJ2-6	CASTVARGGASGANVLTF	TGTGCCAGCACCGTAGCACGTGGGGGCGCGTCCGGGGCCAACGTCCTGACTTTC
TRBV2	-	-	TRBJ1-2	CASSHRDRNYGYTF	TGTGCCAGCAGTCACAGGGATCGGAACTATGGCTACACCTTC
TRBV27	-	-	TRBJ1-2	CASGRGFGYTF	TGTGCCAGTGGTAGGGGATTCGGCTACACCTTC
TRBV29-1	few	TRBD1	TRBJ2-7	CSVVGQVSSYEQYF	TGCAGCGTCGTGGGACAGGTAAGCTCCTACGAGCAGTACTTC
TRBV9	few	-	TRBJ1-6	CASSPPGMTNSPLHF	TGTGCCAGCAGCCCCCCCGGGATGACAAATTCACCCCTCCACTTT
TRBV3-1/TRBV3-2	-	-	TRBJ2-5	CASSQAASKQETQYF	TGTGCCAGCAGCCAAGCTGCTAGTAAACAAGAGACCCAGTACTTC
TRBV6-6	-	TRBD2	TRBJ2-7	CASKGLAPEQYF	TGTGCCAGCAAGGGACTAGCCCCCGAGCAGTACTTC
TRBV7-8	few	TRBD2	TRBJ2-1	CASSRLAGGHLTSPGVNNEQFF	TGTGCCAGCAGCCGACTAGCGGGGGGGCACTTGACTTCCCCGGGAGTTAACAATGAGCAGTTCTTC
TRBV2	-	TRBD1	TRBJ2-6	CASRVDRVQAGANVLTF	TGTGCCAGCAGGGTGGACAGGGTACAGGCTGGGGCCAACGTCCTGACTTTC
TRBV9	once	TRBD1	TRBJ2-3	CASSEIRGPNTQYF	TGTGCCAGCAGTGAAATAAGGGGGCCAAATACGCAGTATTTT
TRBV19	-	-	TRBJ1-2	CATSNWGVDGYTF	TGTGCCACCAGTAACTGGGGAGTAGATGGCTACACCTTC
TRBV5-1	-	TRBD2	TRBJ2-1	CASSPGLAGAYNEQFF	TGCGCCAGCAGCCCGGGACTAGCGGGGGCCTACAATGAGCAGTTCTTC
TRBV11-2	-	TRBD1	TRBJ2-1	CASGQVSNEQFF	TGTGCCAGCGGACAGGTTAGCAATGAGCAGTTCTTC
TRBV6-4	-	-	TRBJ1-1	CASTPGGALEEAFF	TGTGCCAGCACCCCGGGAGGGGCACTGGAGGAAGCTTTCTTT
TRBV3-1/TRBV3-2	-	-	TRBJ1-3	CASSQDAGAGGNTIYF	TGTGCCAGCAGCCAAGATGCGGGGGCCGGTGGAAACACCATATATTTT
TRBV19	-	TRBD2	TRBJ2-7	CASSMGLAGDYEQYF	TGTGCCAGTAGTATGGGGTTGGCGGGGGACTACGAGCAGTACTTC
TRBV27	few	TRBD2	TRBJ2-1	CASSERGPGNEQFF	TGTGCCAGCAGTGAGCGGGGGCCGGGGAATGAGCAGTTCTTC
TRBV6-5	-	-	TRBJ1-4	CAIEVGAGEKLFF	TGTGCCATCGAGGTGGGGGCAGGGGAAAAACTGTTTTTT
TRBV5-1	-	-	TRBJ1-4	CASSPGGAGAQSRLFF	TGCGCCAGCAGCCCCGGGGGGGCGGGGGCCCAGAGTCGTCTGTTTTTT
TRBV27	-	-	TRBJ1-3	CASSLVGGYSGNTIYF	TGTGCCAGCAGTTTGGTTGGCGGGTACTCTGGAAACACCATATATTTT
TRBV11-2	-	-	TRBJ1-5	CASSLEREQPQHF	TGTGCCAGCAGCTTAGAAAGGGAGCAGCCCCAGCATTTT
TRBV9	few	-	TRBJ2-3	CASSVGDTDTQYF	TGTGCCAGCAGCGTAGGCGACACAGATACGCAGTATTTT